This T cell receptor (beta chain) appears in the sequencing data of a study of T cells in Graves' hyperthyroidism and ophthalmopathy. TCR beta CDR3 sequences were amplified from RNA transcripts. The HTBI primer set served for first-round RT-PCR of the TCR CDR3. Using its own MiXCR run on the multiplex PCR reads, TCRdb lists one record per CDR3 protein. The sample consists of approximately 360,000 distinct CDR3 sequences, more than 20% of them appearing once. This clonotype was recorded a few times. Its antigen remains unidentified. Study-wide results and limits: Blood also carried most thyroid clonotypes expanded above 0.001.

Sequencing was carried out using blood. This receptor was obtained from a man over 45 with Graves' hyperthyroidism.

In DNA form, the CDR3 reads TGTGCCAGCTCACCCTCCGCAGGGTACAATGAGCAGTTCTTC. Translating it yields CASSPSAGYNEQFF. The rearrangement uses TRBV18 and TRBJ2-1; TRBD1 might be the D (5 bases). Germline CDR1 KGHSH, CDR2 LQKENI. This CDR3 is built from 14 residues. V shed 3 bases and J shed 4 bases, with 10 bases lying between them.